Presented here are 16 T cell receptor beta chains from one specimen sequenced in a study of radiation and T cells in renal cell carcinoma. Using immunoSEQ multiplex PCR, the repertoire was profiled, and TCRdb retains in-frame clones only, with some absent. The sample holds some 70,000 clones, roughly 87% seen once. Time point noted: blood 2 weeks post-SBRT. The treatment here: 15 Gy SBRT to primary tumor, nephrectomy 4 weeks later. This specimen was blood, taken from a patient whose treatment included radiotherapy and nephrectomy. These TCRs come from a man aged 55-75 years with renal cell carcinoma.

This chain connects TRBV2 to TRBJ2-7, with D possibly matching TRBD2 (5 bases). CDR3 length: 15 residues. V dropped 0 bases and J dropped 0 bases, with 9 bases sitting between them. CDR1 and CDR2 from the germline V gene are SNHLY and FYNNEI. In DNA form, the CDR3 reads TGTGCCAGCAGTGAAGCGCGGGCGAGCTCCTACGAGCAGTACTTC. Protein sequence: CASSEARASSYEQYF.

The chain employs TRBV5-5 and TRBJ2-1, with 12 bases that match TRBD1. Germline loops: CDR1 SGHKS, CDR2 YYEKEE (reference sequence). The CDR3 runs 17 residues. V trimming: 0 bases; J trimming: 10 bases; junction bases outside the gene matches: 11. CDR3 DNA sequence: TGTGCCAGCAGCTTGGCTTCGGGACAGGGGGCTGTGAGAGAGCAGTTCTTC. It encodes CASSLASGQGAVREQFF.

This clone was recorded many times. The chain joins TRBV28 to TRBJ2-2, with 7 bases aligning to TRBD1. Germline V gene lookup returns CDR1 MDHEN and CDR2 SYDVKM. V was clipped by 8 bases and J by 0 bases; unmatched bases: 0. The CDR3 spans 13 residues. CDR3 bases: TGTGCCAGCGGGACAGCGAACACCGGGGAGCTGTTTTTT. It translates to CASGTANTGELFF.

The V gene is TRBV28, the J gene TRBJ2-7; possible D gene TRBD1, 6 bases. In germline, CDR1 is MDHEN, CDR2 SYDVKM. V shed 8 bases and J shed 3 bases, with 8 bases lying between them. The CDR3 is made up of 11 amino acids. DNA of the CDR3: TGTGCCAGCCGCAGGGGCTACGAGCAGTACTTC. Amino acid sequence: CASRRGYEQYF.

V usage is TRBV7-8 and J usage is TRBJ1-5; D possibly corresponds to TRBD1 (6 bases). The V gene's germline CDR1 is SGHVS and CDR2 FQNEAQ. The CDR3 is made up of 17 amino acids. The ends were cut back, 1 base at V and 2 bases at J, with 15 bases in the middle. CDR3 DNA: TGTGCCAGCAGCTTAGTGGAGGGGGGAGGAGGCAATCAGCCCCAGCATTTT. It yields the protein CASSLVEGGGGNQPQHF. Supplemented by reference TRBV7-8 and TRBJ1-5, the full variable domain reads GAGVSQSPRYKVAKRGQDVALRCDPISGHVSLFWYQQALGQGPEFLTYFQNEAQLDKSGLPSDRFFAERPEGSVSTLKIQRTQQEDSAVYLCASSLVEGGGGNQPQHFGDGTRLSIL.

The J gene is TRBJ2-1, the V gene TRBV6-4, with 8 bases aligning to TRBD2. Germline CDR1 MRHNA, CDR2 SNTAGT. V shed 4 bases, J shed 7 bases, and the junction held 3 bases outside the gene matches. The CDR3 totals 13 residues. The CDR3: CASSGTSLNEQFF. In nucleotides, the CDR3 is TGTGCCAGCAGTGGGACTAGCTTGAATGAGCAGTTCTTC.

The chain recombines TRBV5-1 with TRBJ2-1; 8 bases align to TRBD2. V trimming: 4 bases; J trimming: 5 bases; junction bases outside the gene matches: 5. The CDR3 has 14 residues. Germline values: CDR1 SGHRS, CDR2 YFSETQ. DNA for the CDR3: TGCGCCAGCAGCCTCCGGACTAGCAACAATGAGCAGTTCTTC. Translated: CASSLRTSNNEQFF.

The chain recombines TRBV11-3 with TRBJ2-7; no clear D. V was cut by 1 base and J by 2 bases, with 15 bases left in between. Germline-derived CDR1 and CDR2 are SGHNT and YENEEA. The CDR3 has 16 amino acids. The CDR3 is CASSLGGPGQTYEQYF. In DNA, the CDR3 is TGTGCCAGCAGCTTAGGCGGTCCCGGGCAGACCTACGAGCAGTACTTC.

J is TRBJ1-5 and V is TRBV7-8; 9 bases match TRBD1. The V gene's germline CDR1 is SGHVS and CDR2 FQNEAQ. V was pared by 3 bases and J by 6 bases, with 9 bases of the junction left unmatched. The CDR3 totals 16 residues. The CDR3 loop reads CASSLGRDRVGQPQHF. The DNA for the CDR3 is TGTGCCAGCAGCTTGGGACGGGACAGGGTAGGTCAGCCCCAGCATTTT.

The CDR3 DNA sequence: TGCGCCAGCAGCGCCATTCGGACAGGGGCGATCGAGCAGTACTTC. This gives the protein CASSAIRTGAIEQYF. The chain combines TRBV5-1 with TRBJ2-7; 9 nucleotides match TRBD1. CDR1 and CDR2 (germline): SGHRS, YFSETQ. Trimming cost V 4 bases and J 6 bases; bases outside gene matches: 11. This CDR3 has 15 amino acids.

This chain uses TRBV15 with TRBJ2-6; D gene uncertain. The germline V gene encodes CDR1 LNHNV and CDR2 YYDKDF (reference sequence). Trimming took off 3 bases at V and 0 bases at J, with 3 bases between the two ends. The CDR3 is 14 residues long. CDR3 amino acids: CATSRGSGANVLTF. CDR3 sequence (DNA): TGTGCCACCAGCAGGGGCTCTGGGGCCAACGTCCTGACTTTC.

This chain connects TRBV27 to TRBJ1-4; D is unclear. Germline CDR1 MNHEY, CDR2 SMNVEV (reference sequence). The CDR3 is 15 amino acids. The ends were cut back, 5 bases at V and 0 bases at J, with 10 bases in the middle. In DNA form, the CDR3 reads TGTGCCAGCAGTCCCTCTCGGCCAACTAATGAAAAACTGTTTTTT. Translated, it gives CASSPSRPTNEKLFF.

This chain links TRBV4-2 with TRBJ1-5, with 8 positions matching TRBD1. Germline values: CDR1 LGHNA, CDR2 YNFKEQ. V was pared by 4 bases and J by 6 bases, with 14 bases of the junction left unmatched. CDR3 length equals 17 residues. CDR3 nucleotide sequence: TGTGCCAGCAGCCCAGTCCCGGGACAGGTCTATTCTCAGCCCCAGCATTTT. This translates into CASSPVPGQVYSQPQHF.

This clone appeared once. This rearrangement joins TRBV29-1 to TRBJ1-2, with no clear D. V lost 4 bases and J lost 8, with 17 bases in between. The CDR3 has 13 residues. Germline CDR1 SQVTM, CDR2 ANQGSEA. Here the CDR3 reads CSVVTSPGEGYTF. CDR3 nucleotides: TGCAGCGTTGTTACGTCCCCCGGAGAGGGCTACACCTTC.

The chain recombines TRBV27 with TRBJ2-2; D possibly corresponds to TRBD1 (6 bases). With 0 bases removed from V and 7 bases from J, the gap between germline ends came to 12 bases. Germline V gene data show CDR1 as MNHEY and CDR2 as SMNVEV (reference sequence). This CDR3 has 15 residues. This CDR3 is CASSLSGRGIGELFF. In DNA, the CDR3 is TGTGCCAGCAGTTTATCTGGCAGGGGCATCGGGGAGCTGTTTTTT.

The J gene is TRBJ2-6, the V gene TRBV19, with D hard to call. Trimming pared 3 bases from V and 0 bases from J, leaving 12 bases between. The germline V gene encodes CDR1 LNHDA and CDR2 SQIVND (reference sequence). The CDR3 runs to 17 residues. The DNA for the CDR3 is TGTGCCAGTAGTATTTATGATACAGACTCTGGGGCCAACGTCCTGACTTTC. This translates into CASSIYDTDSGANVLTF.